This TCR beta chain appears in the sequencing data of a study of blood T cell repertoires in COVID-19 (dated by TCRdb to between 2020 and 2021). At the level of the whole study: Collaborator samples came from the United States, Italy and Spain and covered acute and convalescent phases of COVID-19. The material from the prospective study consisted of cDNA or gDNA derived from T cells, B-cell-depleted T cells, or PBMCs. Deeply sampled blood TCRbeta repertoires from subjects exposed to, actively infected with, or recovered from COVID-19 were included in the dataset. The repertoires were made available in a free public database intended to serve as a resource for research on the immune response to SARS-CoV-2. The samples were drawn from two sources: the first 160 participants of the ongoing ImmuneRACE study, and 1,200 or so subjects contributed by 6 global collaborators. A de-identified subject ID, COVID-19 status, age in years and sex were almost always included in the sample metadata. Where HLA class I and class II types were available, the types were taken from metadata supplied by the sample provider, not from assay-based typing.

General findings and caveats noted by the study authors: The quantity of clinical and demographic metadata differed by source and by participant and was supplied without curation.

Turning to this clone: No cognate antigen has been identified for it. Base qualities are missing; no much larger clone stands one base away.

The immunoSEQ Assay, a bias-controlled multiplex PCR, was used to amplify TCRbeta CDR3 regions from genomic DNA. On the authors' methods: The number of nucleated cells in each sample was estimated from the amplification of reference gene primers within the assay. To quantify the absolute abundance of each unique TCRbeta CDR3 rearrangement, sequence reads were collapsed and filtered. For each sample, productive Simpson clonality was calculated as the square root of Simpson's diversity index over productive rearrangements. Imported from immuneACCESS, the table was reduced by TCRdb to in-frame sequences with V and J called. These copies leave out some clones; in studies compared against another copy, an unresolved V gene accounts for under half, and the cause of the remainder is not known. That table is the source of V, J and clone size, and D and trimming were worked out from the DNA. The sample includes about 54,000 clones, with 85% to 95% observed a single time. 3.9% of the sample rests with the top ten.

The collaborating institutions used their own protocols to collect whole blood in K2EDTA tubes. For TCRbeta analysis, collaborator samples were shipped as frozen whole blood, as isolated PBMCs, or as DNA extracted from either sample type. Taken from the germline V gene, the CDR1 and CDR2 loops are MNHEY and SVGAGI. Ends trimmed: V by 0 bases, J by 7 bases; bases unmatched to a gene: 6. From its cysteine to its phenylalanine, the CDR3 spans 16 amino acids. The entry retains the CDR3 DNA only, 48 bases that are in frame from base 1. This TCR was recovered from a man aged 50 to 59 with acute or convalescent COVID-19. The chain joins TRBV6-5 to TRBJ1-6; TRBD1 lines up with 7 middle nucleotides. The sequenced sample was peripheral blood. The nucleotide sequence reads as follows: TGTGCCAGCAGTTACTCGGGTGCAGGGGGAAATTCACCCCTCCACTTT. The encoded protein is CASSYSGAGGNSPLHF.